These 13 T cell receptor beta chains were sequenced from one sample in a study of blood T cell repertoires in COVID-19. Clones were sequenced by immunoSEQ multiplex PCR, and TCRdb holds only the in-frame ones, with some missing. Here the sample spans under 250,000 clones, around 85% being singletons. Sequenced material: peripheral blood. These TCRs come from a man aged 40-49 years with acute or convalescent COVID-19.

The chain links TRBV7-2 to TRBJ1-1; TRBD1 is a possible D gene (5 bases). V dropped 5 bases and J dropped 9 bases, with 22 bases sitting between them. The CDR3 runs to 15 residues. CDR1 is SGHTA, CDR2 FQGNSA, per germline. CDR3 sequence reads: CASSPAGRGVLQAFF. DNA for the CDR3: TGTGCCAGCAGCCCCGCGGGACGGGGGGTCCTCCAAGCTTTCTTT.

The chain has TRBV6-5 and TRBJ2-5, with unresolved D. CDR1 and CDR2 (germline): MNHEY, SVGAGI. Trimming removed 2 bases from V and 5 bases from J, with 15 bases in between. There are 15 residues in the CDR3. CDR3 nucleotide sequence: TGTGCCAGCAGTTACGCGGCTGCCAAAAGGGAGACCCAGTACTTC. Translation gives CASSYAAAKRETQYF.

The V and J genes are TRBV5-4 and TRBJ2-3, with 14 bases that match TRBD2. This CDR3 region has 16 residues. Germline V gene data show CDR1 as SGHNT and CDR2 as YYREEE (reference sequence). Trimming removed 5 bases from V and 3 bases from J; junction bases left unmatched: 5. CDR3 coding DNA: TGTGCCAGCAGTTTCGGGACTAGCGGGGGAACAGATACGCAGTATTTT. Protein sequence: CASSFGTSGGTDTQYF. The entire variable domain, with the rest obtained from reference TRBV5-4 and TRBJ2-3, is as follows: ETGVTQSPTHLIKTRGQQVTLRCSSQSGHNTVSWYQQALGQGPQFIFQYYREEENGRGNFPPRFSGLQFPNYSSELNVNALELDDSALYLCASSFGTSGGTDTQYFGPGTRLTVL.

This clone occurred once. This sequence joins TRBV9 and TRBJ2-7; TRBD1 is a possible D gene (6 bases). V was clipped by 3 bases and J by 0 bases, with 13 bases between them. The CDR3 spans 15 residues. The V gene's germline CDR1 is SGDLS and CDR2 YYNGEE. CDR3: CASSAGGGPSYEQYF. The CDR3 bases are TGTGCCAGCAGCGCTGGGGGCGGGCCCTCCTACGAGCAGTACTTC. Together with reference TRBV9 and TRBJ2-7, the CDR3 gives the full variable domain: DSGVTQTPKHLITATGQRVTLRCSPRSGDLSVYWYQQSLDQGLQFLIQYYNGEERAKGNILERFSAQQFPDLHSELNLSSLELGDSALYFCASSAGGGPSYEQYFGPGTRLTVT.

The sample holds one count of this clone. The chain combines TRBV19 with TRBJ2-7; D is unresolved. Germline V gene sequence: CDR1 LNHDA, CDR2 SQIVND (reference sequence). There are 15 residues in the CDR3. V lost 1 base and J lost 1, with 11 bases in between. The CDR3 sequence is CASSIGVRRSYEQYF. CDR3 bases: TGTGCCAGTAGTATAGGGGTGCGGAGATCCTACGAGCAGTACTTC.

The CDR3 region has the DNA TGTGCCAGCAAACCTCCCGGGCTAGCGGGACTAAACAATGAGCAGTTCTTC. This encodes CASKPPGLAGLNNEQFF. The rearrangement uses TRBV27 and TRBJ2-1; 9 bases agree with TRBD2. This CDR3 has 17 residues. The V gene end was trimmed by 7 bases and the J gene end by 5 bases; junction bases not matched to a gene: 15. Germline assignment: CDR1 MNHEY and CDR2 SMNVEV (reference sequence).

The J gene is TRBJ1-1, the V gene TRBV3-1 (or the pseudogene TRBV3-2); D remains ambiguous. Germline CDR1 is LGHDT and CDR2 is YNNKEL (reference sequence). V was cut by 3 bases and J by 1 base, with 9 bases left in between. This CDR3 has 14 residues. CDR3 protein: CASSHTEENTEAFF. CDR3 coding DNA: TGTGCCAGCAGCCATACCGAGGAGAACACTGAAGCTTTCTTT.

This clone was picked up a small number of times. The chain uses TRBV7-4 and TRBJ2-7, with D possibly being TRBD1 (5 bases). The V gene lost 11 bases and the J gene lost 5 bases, with 10 bases spanning the gap. This CDR3 is built from 10 residues. The germline CDR1 and CDR2 sequences are SGHVT and SQSDAQ. CDR3 sequence (DNA): TGTGCCTTCAGGGTGGACGAGCAGTACTTC. Translation gives CAFRVDEQYF.

J is TRBJ2-7 and V is TRBV6-5, with TRBD1 matching 9 bases. The CDR3 runs to 14 residues. Unmatched junction bases numbered 9, after V lost 7 bases and J lost 5 bases. Germline V gene sequence: CDR1 MNHEY, CDR2 SVGAGI. The CDR3 loop is CASKNRGRVHEQYF. CDR3 nucleotides: TGTGCCAGCAAAAACAGGGGGCGCGTCCACGAGCAGTACTTC.

The chain couples TRBV25-1 to TRBJ1-2; 8 bases fit TRBD1. CDR3 length: 14 residues. Trimming took 7 bases from V and 8 from J; bases not matched to a gene: 12. The V gene's germline CDR1 is MGHDK and CDR2 SYGVNS. This CDR3 is CASTGQGVFQGYTF. As DNA, the CDR3 is TGTGCCAGCACCGGACAGGGAGTATTTCAGGGCTACACCTTC.

The chain joins TRBV19 to TRBJ1-3; 8 bases match TRBD1. J lost 0 bases, V lost 5 bases, and 9 bases had no gene match. Per the germline V gene, CDR1 is LNHDA and CDR2 is SQIVND (reference sequence). The CDR3 has 17 residues. CDR3 amino acids: CASSLTGTGGSGNTIYF. CDR3 nucleotides: TGTGCCAGTAGTTTAACCGGGACAGGCGGCTCTGGAAACACCATATATTTT.

The chain joins TRBV13 to TRBJ2-5, with a possible D match to TRBD2 (6 bases). V shed 1 base and J shed 1 base, with 10 bases lying between them. The CDR3 is made up of 15 amino acids. Germline V gene lookup returns CDR1 PRHDT and CDR2 FYEKMQ (reference sequence). The CDR3 DNA follows: TGTGCCAGCAGCTTAGATGGAGCGGGCCAAGAGACCCAGTACTTC. Its protein product is CASSLDGAGQETQYF.

This chain connects TRBV18 to TRBJ2-2; TRBD1 aligns across 8 bases. V dropped 2 bases and J dropped 2; count of bases not matched to a gene: 4. Germline V gene sequence: CDR1 KGHSH, CDR2 LQKENI. This CDR3 has 16 residues. CDR3 in amino acids: CASSPLGQVNTGELFF. The CDR3 DNA is TGTGCCAGCTCACCATTGGGACAGGTTAACACCGGGGAGCTGTTTTTT.